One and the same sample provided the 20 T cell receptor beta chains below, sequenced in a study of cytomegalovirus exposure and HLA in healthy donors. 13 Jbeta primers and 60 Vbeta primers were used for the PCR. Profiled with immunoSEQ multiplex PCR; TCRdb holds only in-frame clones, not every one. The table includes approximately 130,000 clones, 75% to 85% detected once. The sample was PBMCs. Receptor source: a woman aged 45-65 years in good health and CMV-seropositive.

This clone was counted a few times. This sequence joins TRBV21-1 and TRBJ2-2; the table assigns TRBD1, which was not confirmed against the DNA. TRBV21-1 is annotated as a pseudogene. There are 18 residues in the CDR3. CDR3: CASSKGDRVLRSVGELFF. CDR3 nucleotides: TGTGCCAGCAGCAAAGGTGACAGAGTTTTAAGGTCGGTCGGGGAGCTGTTTTTT.

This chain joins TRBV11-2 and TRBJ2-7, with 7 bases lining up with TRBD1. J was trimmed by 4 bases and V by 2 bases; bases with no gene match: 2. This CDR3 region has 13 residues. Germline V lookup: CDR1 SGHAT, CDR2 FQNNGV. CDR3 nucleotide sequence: TGTGCCAGCAGCTTAATACAGGGGTACGAGCAGTACTTC. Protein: CASSLIQGYEQYF.

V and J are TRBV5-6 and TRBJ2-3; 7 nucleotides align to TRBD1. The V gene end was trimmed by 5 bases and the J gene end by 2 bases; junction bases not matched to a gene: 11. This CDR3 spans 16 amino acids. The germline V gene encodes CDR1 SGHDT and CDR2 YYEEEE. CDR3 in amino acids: CASSYPTGQTTDTQYF. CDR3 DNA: TGTGCCAGCAGTTACCCGACAGGGCAGACCACAGATACGCAGTATTTT.

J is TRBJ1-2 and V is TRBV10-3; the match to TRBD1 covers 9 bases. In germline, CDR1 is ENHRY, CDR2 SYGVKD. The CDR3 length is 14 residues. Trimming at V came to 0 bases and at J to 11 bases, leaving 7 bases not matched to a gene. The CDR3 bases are TGTGCCATCAGTGAGTCGACAGGGGGTTATTCATACACCTTC. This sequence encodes CAISESTGGYSYTF.

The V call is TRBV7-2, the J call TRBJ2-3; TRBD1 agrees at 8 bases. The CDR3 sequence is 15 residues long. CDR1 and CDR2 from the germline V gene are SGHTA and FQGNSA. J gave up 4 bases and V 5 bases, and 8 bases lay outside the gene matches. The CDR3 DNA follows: TGTGCCAGCAGCCCGCCAGGGGGCGGCGCAGATACGCAGTATTTT. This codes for CASSPPGGGADTQYF.

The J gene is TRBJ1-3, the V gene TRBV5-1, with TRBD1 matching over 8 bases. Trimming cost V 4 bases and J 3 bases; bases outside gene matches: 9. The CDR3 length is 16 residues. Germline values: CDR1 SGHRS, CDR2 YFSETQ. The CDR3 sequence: CASSGGQGAFGNTIYF. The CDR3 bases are TGCGCCAGCAGCGGAGGCCAGGGGGCCTTTGGAAACACCATATATTTT. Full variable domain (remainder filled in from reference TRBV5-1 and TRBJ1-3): KAGVTQTPRYLIKTRGQQVTLSCSPISGHRSVSWYQQTPGQGLQFLFEYFSETQRNKGNFPGRFSGRQFSNSRSEMNVSTLELGDSALYLCASSGGQGAFGNTIYFGEGSWLTVV.

The DNA for the CDR3 is TGTGCCAGCAGTGATTTATGGACTCGAGCTTTCTTT. Translating it yields CASSDLWTRAFF. The V gene is TRBV28, the J gene TRBJ1-1, with D unresolved. Trimming took off 5 bases at V and 10 bases at J, with 14 bases between the two ends. CDR1 is MDHEN and CDR2 is SYDVKM in the germline V gene. The CDR3 runs to 12 residues.

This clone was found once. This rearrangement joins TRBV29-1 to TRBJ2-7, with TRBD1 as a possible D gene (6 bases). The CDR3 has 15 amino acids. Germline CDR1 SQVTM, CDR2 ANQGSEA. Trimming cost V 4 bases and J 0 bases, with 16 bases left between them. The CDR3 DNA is TGCAGCGTTGTCATGTGGACAGCCCGCTCCTACGAGCAGTACTTC. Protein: CSVVMWTARSYEQYF.

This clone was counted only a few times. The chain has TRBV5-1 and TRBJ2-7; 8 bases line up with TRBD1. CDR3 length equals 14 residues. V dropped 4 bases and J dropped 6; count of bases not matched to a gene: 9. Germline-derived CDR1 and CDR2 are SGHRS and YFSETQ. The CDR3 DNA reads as TGCGCCAGCAGCGTAGCCGGGACAGGTCCCGAGCAGTACTTC. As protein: CASSVAGTGPEQYF.

CDR3 sequence reads: CASSVVLAGGTKNIQYF. CDR3 nucleotides: TGTGCCAGCAGTGTAGTGCTAGCGGGGGGAACCAAAAACATTCAGTACTTC. The rearrangement uses TRBV6-1 and TRBJ2-4, with 11 bases matching TRBD2. With V trimmed by 4 bases and J by 2 bases, 7 bases remained unmatched. Germline lookup yields CDR1 MNHNS and CDR2 SASEGT. The CDR3 has 17 residues.

The CDR3 loop is CATSRDVTSGNNEQFF. CDR3 nucleotides: TGTGCCACCAGCAGAGATGTGACTAGCGGGAACAATGAGCAGTTCTTC. The chain is built from TRBV15 and TRBJ2-1, with 11 bases aligning to TRBD2. Germline-derived CDR1 and CDR2 are LNHNV and YYDKDF (reference sequence). The CDR3 covers 16 residues. The J segment lost 5 bases and the V segment lost 0 bases, leaving 3 bases of the junction unmatched.

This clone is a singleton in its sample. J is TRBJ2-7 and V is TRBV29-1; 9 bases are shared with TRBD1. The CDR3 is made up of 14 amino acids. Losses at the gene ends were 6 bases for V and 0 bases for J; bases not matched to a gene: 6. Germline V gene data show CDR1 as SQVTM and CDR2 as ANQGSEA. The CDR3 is CSVLDRGISYEQYF. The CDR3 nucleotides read TGCAGCGTCCTAGACAGGGGGATCTCCTACGAGCAGTACTTC.

The CDR3 here is CASSSRQGESGELFF. DNA of the CDR3: TGTGCCAGCAGCTCCAGACAGGGGGAGAGCGGGGAGCTGTTTTTT. The rearrangement links TRBV5-4 to TRBJ2-2; 9 positions match TRBD1. Germline values: CDR1 SGHNT, CDR2 YYREEE (reference sequence). The CDR3 covers 15 residues. V was pared by 3 bases and J by 7 bases, with 7 bases of the junction left unmatched.

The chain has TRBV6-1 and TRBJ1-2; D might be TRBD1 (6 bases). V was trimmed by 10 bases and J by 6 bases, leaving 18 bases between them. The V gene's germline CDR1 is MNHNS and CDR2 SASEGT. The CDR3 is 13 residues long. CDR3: CATLGQNWDGYTF. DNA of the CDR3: TGTGCCACCCTAGGACAGAATTGGGATGGCTACACCTTC.

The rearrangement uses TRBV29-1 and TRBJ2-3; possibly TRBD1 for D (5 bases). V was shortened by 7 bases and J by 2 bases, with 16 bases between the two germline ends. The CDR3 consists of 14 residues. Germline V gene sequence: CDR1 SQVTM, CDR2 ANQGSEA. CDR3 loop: CSGFTGLFTDTQYF. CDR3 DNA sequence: TGCAGCGGCTTCACAGGCCTGTTCACAGATACGCAGTATTTT.

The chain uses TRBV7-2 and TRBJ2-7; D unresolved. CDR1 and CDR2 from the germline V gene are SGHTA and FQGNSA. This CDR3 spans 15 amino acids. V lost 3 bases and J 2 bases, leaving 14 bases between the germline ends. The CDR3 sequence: CASSFQPQITYEQYF. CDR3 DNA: TGTGCCAGCAGCTTTCAACCTCAGATTACCTACGAGCAGTACTTC.

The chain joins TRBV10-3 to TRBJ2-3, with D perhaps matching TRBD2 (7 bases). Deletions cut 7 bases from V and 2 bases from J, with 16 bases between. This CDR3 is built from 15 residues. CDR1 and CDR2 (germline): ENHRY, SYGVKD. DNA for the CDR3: TGTGCCATCAAGGGGGAGGGCCTTATCACAGATACGCAGTATTTT. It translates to CAIKGEGLITDTQYF.

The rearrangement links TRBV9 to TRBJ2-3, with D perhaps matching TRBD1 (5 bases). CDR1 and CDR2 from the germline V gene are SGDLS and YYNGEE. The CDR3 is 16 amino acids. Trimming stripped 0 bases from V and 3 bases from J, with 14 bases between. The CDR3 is CASSVGTGFATDTQYF. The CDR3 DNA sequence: TGTGCCAGCAGCGTAGGAACAGGTTTCGCGACAGATACGCAGTATTTT. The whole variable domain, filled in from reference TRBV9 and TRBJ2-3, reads DSGVTQTPKHLITATGQRVTLRCSPRSGDLSVYWYQQSLDQGLQFLIQYYNGEERAKGNILERFSAQQFPDLHSELNLSSLELGDSALYFCASSVGTGFATDTQYFGPGTRLTVL.

CDR3 sequence reads: CAIIPGQGFGYTF. Written as DNA, the CDR3 is TGTGCCATCATACCCGGACAGGGGTTTGGCTACACCTTC. V and J are TRBV10-3 and TRBJ1-2, with 9 bases fitting TRBD1. J was trimmed by 7 bases and V by 7 bases; bases with no gene match: 7. The CDR3 sequence is 13 residues long. In germline, CDR1 is ENHRY, CDR2 SYGVKD.

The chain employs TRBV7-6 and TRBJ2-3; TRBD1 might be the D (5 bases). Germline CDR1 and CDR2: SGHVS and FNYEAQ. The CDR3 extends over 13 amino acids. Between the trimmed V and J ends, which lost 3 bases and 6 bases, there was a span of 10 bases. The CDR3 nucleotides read TGTGCCAGCAGCTTTAGCAGGGCGGATACGCAGTATTTT. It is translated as CASSFSRADTQYF.